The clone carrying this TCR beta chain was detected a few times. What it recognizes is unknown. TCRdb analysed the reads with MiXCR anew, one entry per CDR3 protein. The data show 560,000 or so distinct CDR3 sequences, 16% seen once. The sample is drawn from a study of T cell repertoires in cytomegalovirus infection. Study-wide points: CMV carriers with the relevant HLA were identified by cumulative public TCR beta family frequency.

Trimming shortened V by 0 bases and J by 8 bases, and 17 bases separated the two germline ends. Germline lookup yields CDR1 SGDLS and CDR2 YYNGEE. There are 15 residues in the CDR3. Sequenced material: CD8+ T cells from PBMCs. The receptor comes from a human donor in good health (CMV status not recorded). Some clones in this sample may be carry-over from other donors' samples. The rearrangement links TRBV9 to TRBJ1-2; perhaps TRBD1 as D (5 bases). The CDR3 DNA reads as TGTGCCAGCAGCGTAGGCAACAGGCCCGTTGAAGGCTACACCTTC. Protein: CASSVGNRPVEGYTF.